The source of this TCR beta chain is a study of shared clonotypes between healthy human individuals. Some clones are missing from TCRdb's copy, which holds only in-frame ones; the method was immunoSEQ multiplex PCR. The sample records about 1 million clones, about 75% being singletons. This CDR3 contains 17 residues. Germline loops: CDR1 SNHLY, CDR2 FYNNEI. The trim removed 5 bases at V and 3 bases at J, leaving 8 bases unmatched. The source material was memory CD4+ T cells sorted from blood. Documented subset: CD45RA-negative fraction. J is TRBJ2-3 and V is TRBV2; 13 bases agree with TRBD2. The source is a man aged 18-30 years in good health. This chain's CDR3 is CASSRRLAGGRTDTQYF. The CDR3 DNA follows: TGTGCCAGCAGTAGACGACTAGCGGGAGGACGAACAGATACGCAGTATTTT.